This T cell receptor beta chain was captured in a study of blood T cell repertoires in COVID-19. Study as a whole: COVID-19 samples, acute and convalescent, were from the United States, Italy and Spain. Sources were T cells, B-cell-depleted T cells, or PBMCs; the material itself was cDNA or gDNA.

The CDR3 consists of 14 residues. CDR1 and CDR2 (germline): MGHRA, YSYEKL. The V and J ends lost 3 bases and 2 bases respectively, with 10 bases between them. In the study's own analysis: Reference gene primer amplification in the assay estimated nucleated cell counts. Only in-frame clones appear in the TCRdb table, and some are missing; sequencing was by immunoSEQ multiplex PCR. The V and J calls and clone size were taken over from that table, and D and trimming were inferred from the DNA. In the table there are fewer than 200,000 clones, about 80% of which are singletons. The source of this sequence is a man in his 60s with acute or convalescent COVID-19. The sequenced material came from peripheral blood. The V gene is TRBV4-1, the J gene TRBJ2-5; D remains unclear. CDR3 DNA sequence: TGCGCCAGCAGCCAGTTCTACAGTCAAGAGACCCAGTACTTC. Translating gives CASSQFYSQETQYF.